There are a few counts of the clone carrying this TCR beta chain. These data belong to a study of T-cell reconstitution after alpha-beta-depleted transplantation in children. Preparing the TCRbeta library involved the use of unique molecular identifiers. Via MiXCR, TCRdb re-called the PCR reads, giving one row per CDR3 protein. Of 420,000 or so distinct CDR3 sequences listed, roughly a tenth were seen once; the top ten hold approximately 5%. The clonotype originates from a human donor who donated a stem cell graft to a child with acute myeloid leukemia. Sequencing used PBMCs from the stem cell graft donor, obtained from the stem cell graft.

This CDR3 is CASSFLTGVNTGELFF. The DNA of the CDR3 is TGCGCCAGCAGCTTTTTGACAGGGGTCAACACCGGGGAGCTGTTTTTT. This chain uses TRBV5-1 with TRBJ2-2, with 8 nucleotides matching TRBD1. The germline gives CDR1 SGHRS, CDR2 YFSETQ. The CDR3 spans 16 residues. V lost 2 bases, J lost 2 bases, and 5 bases stayed unmatched.